This T cell receptor beta chain was identified during a study of neurological immune-mediated disorders. On the study more broadly: The disease course was relapsing-remitting in roughly 31 and secondary progressive in about 9% of the 34 multiple sclerosis patients.

Germline values: CDR1 LNHDA, CDR2 SQIVND (reference sequence). V lost 0 bases and J lost 2, with 9 bases in between. The CDR3 has 15 residues. This clonotype was observed a few times. The sorted libraries drew on about a million T cells that were CD4+ or CD8+. The cDNA was produced through 5'RACE with 10-nucleotide random UMIs. TCRdb passed the 5' RACE reads through MiXCR, listing each CDR3 protein once. Counted here are some 22,000 distinct CDR3 sequences, roughly 17% occurring once; the ten biggest clones make up 7.5%. Sequencing input: CD8+ T cells from blood. The chain carries TRBV19 and TRBJ2-3, with D unresolved. This clonotype was sampled from a woman aged 18-30 years with multiple sclerosis. The CDR3 DNA follows: TGTGCCAGTAGTATAGATGGGCAGACCACAGATACGCAGTATTTT. Its translation is CASSIDGQTTDTQYF.